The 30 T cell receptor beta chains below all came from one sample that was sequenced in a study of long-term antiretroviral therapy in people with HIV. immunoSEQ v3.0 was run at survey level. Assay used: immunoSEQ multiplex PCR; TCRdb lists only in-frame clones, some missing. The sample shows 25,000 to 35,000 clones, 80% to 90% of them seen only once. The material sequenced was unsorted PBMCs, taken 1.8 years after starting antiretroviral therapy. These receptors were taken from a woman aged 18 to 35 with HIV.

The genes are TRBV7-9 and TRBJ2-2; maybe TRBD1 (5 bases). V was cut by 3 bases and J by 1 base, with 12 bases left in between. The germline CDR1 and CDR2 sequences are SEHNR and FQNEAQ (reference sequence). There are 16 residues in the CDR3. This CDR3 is CASSLRLGQNTGELFF. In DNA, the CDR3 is TGTGCCAGCAGCTTGCGGTTGGGGCAGAACACCGGGGAGCTGTTTTTT.

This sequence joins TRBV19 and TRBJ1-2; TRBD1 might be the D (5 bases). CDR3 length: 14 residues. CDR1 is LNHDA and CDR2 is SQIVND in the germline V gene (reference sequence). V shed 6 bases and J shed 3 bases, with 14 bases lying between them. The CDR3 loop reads CASRVQGGDYGYTF. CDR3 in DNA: TGTGCCAGTAGAGTTCAGGGCGGGGACTATGGCTACACCTTC.

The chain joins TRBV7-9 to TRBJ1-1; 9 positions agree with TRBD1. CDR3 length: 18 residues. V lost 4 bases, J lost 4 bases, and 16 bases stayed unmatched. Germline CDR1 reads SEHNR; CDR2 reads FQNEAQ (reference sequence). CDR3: CASSSPTTGTGLATEAFF. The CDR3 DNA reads TGTGCCAGCAGCTCTCCAACTACCGGGACAGGGTTGGCCACTGAAGCTTTCTTT.

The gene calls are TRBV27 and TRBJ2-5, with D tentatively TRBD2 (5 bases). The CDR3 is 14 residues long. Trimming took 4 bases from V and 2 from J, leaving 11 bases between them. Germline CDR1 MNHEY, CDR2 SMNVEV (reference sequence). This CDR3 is CASSSLGRQETQYF. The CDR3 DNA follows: TGTGCCAGCAGTTCACTAGGTCGGCAAGAGACCCAGTACTTC.

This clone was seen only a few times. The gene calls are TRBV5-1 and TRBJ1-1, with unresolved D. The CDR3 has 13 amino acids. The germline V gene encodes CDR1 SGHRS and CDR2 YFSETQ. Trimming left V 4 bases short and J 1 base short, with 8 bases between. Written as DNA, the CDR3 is TGCGCCAGCAGCATCGACTGGAACACTGAAGCTTTCTTT. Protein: CASSIDWNTEAFF.

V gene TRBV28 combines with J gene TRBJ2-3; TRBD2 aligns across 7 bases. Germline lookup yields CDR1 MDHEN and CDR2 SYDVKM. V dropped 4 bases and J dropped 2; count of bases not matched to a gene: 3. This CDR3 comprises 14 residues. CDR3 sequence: CASSWGGTTDTQYF. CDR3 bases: TGTGCCAGCAGTTGGGGGGGGACCACAGATACGCAGTATTTT. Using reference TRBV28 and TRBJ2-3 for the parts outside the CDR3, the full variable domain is DVKVTQSSRYLVKRTGEKVFLECVQDMDHENMFWYRQDPGLGLRLIYFSYDVKMKEKGDIPEGYSVSREKKERFSLILESASTNQTSMYLCASSWGGTTDTQYFGPGTRLTVL.

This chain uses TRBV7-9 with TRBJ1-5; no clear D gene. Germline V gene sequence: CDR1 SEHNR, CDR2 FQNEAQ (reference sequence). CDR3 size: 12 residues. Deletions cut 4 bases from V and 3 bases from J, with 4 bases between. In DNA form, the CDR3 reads TGTGCCAGCAGCTCTTACAATCAGCCCCAGCATTTT. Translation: CASSSYNQPQHF.

The CDR3 protein is CASSPLGPSGYEQYF. CDR3 DNA sequence: TGTGCCAGCAGTCCCCTAGGGCCTAGCGGGTACGAGCAGTACTTC. The genes are TRBV28 and TRBJ2-7, with 8 positions matching TRBD2. The CDR3 contains 15 residues. The germline gives CDR1 MDHEN, CDR2 SYDVKM. With 5 bases clipped from V and 4 bases from J, the junction kept 10 bases outside the gene matches.

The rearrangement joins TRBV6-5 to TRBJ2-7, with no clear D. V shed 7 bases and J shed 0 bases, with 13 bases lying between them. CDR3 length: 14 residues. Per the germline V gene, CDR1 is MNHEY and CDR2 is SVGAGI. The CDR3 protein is CASTSGSRSYEQYF. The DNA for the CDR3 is TGTGCCAGCACCTCGGGCTCCCGCTCCTACGAGCAGTACTTC.

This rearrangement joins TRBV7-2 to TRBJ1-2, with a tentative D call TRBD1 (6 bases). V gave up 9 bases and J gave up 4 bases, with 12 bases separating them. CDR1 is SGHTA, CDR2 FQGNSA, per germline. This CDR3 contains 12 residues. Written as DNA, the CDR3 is TGTGCCAGTCAACTGGACAGCTATGGCTACACCTTC. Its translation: CASQLDSYGYTF.

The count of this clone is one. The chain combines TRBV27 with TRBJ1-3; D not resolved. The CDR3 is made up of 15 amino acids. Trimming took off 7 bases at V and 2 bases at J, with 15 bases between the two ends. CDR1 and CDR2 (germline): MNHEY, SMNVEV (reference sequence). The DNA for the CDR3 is TGTGCCAGCACCCTAAGTCCGGCCCCTGGAAACACCATATATTTT. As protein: CASTLSPAPGNTIYF.

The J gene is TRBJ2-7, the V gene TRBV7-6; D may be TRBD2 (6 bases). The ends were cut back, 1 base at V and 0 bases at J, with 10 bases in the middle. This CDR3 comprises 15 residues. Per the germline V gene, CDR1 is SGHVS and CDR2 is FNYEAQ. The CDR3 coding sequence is TGTGCCAGCAGCTTAGAGGTCGGGGGCTCCTACGAGCAGTACTTC. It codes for CASSLEVGGSYEQYF.

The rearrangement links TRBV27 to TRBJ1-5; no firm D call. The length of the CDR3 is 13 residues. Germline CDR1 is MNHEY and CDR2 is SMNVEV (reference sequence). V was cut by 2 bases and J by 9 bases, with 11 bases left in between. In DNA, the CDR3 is TGTGCCAGCAGTTTACACAGTGTCACGCCCCAGCATTTT. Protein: CASSLHSVTPQHF.

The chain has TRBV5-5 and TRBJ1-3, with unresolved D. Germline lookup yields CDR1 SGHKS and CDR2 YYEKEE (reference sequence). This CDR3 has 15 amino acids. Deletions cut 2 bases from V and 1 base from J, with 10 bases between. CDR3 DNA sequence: TGTGCCAGCAGCTTAGCGCACCTATCTGGAAACACCATATATTTT. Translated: CASSLAHLSGNTIYF.

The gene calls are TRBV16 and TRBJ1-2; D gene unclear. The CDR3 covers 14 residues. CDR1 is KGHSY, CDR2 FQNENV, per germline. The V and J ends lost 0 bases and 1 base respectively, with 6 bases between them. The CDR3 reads CASSQSGSNYGYTF. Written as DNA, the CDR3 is TGTGCCAGCAGCCAATCGGGCAGTAACTATGGCTACACCTTC.

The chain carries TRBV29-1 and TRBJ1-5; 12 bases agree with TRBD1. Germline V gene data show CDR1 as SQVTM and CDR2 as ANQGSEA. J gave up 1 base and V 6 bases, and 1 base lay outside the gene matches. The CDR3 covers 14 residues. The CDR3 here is CSVGQGASNQPQHF. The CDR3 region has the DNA TGCAGCGTGGGACAGGGGGCGAGCAATCAGCCCCAGCATTTT.

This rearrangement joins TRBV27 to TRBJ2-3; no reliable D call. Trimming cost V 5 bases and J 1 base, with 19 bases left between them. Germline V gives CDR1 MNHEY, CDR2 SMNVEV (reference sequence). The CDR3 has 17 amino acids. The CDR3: CASSMPARSFRTDTQYF. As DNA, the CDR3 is TGTGCCAGCAGTATGCCTGCGAGATCTTTTCGCACAGATACGCAGTATTTT.

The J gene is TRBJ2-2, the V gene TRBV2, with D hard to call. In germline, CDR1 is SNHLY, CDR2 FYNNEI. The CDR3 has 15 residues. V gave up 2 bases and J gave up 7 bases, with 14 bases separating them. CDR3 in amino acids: CASSEWDTGDGELFF. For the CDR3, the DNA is TGTGCCAGCAGTGAATGGGATACTGGGGACGGGGAGCTGTTTTTT.

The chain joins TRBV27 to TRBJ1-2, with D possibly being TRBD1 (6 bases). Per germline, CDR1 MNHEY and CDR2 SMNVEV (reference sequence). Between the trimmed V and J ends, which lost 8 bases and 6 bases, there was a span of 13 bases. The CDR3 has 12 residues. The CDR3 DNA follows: TGTGCCAGCTCAGGGGCGCAGGATGGCTACACCTTC. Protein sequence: CASSGAQDGYTF.

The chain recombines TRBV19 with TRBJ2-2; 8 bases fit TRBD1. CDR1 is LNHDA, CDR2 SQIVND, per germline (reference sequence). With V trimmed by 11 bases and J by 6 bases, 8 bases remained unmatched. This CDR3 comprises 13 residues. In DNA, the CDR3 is TGTGCCTGTGACAGGGGTAGGGCCGGGGAGCTGTTTTTT. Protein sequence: CACDRGRAGELFF.

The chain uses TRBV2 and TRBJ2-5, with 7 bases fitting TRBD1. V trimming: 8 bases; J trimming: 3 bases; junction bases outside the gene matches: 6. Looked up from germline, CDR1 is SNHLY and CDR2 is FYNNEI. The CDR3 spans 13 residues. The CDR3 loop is CASHDQGEETQYF. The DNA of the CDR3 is TGTGCCAGCCACGACCAGGGGGAAGAGACCCAGTACTTC.

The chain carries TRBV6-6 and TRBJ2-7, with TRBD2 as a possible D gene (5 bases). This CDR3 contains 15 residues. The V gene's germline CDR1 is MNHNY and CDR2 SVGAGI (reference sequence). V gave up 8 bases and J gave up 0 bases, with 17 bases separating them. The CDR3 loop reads CASGRPSSSSYEQYF. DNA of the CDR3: TGTGCCAGCGGAAGGCCTAGCTCGAGCTCCTACGAGCAGTACTTC.

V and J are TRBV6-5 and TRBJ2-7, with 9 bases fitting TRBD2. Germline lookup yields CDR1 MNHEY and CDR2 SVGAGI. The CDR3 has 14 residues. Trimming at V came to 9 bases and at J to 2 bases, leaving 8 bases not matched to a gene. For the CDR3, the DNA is TGTGCCAGTCCGACTAGCGGCACAACCTACGAGCAGTACTTC. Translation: CASPTSGTTYEQYF.

The CDR3 spells CASSTRAGGTYNEQFF. The DNA of the CDR3 is TGTGCCAGCAGCACCCGAGCGGGAGGTACGTACAATGAGCAGTTCTTC. The chain links TRBV5-4 to TRBJ2-1, with 9 bases lining up with TRBD2. This CDR3 has 16 residues. Germline V gives CDR1 SGHNT, CDR2 YYREEE (reference sequence). With V trimmed by 4 bases and J by 4 bases, 9 bases remained unmatched.

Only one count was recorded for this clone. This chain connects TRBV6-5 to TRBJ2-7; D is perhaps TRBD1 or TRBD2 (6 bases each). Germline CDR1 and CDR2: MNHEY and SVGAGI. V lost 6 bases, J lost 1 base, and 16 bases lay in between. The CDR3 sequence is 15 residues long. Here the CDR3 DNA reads TGTGCCAGCAGGGAGGGGGGCGGGCGGTCCTACGAGCAGTACTTC. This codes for CASREGGGRSYEQYF.

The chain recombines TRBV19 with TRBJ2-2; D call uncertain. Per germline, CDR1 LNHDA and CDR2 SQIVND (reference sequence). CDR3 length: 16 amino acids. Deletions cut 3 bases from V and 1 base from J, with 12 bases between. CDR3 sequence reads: CASSIWSRLNTGELFF. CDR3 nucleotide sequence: TGTGCCAGTAGTATTTGGTCCAGACTGAACACCGGGGAGCTGTTTTTT.

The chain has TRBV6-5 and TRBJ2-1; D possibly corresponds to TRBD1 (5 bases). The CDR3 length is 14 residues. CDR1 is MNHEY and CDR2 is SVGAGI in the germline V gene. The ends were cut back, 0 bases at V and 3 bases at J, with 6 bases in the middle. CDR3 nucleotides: TGTGCCAGCAGTTACTCAGGGGACTACAATGAGCAGTTCTTC. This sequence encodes CASSYSGDYNEQFF.

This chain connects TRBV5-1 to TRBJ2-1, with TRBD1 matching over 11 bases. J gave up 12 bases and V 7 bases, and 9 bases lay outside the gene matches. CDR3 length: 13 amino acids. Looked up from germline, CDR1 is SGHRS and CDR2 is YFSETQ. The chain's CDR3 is CASSRTGGFGQFF. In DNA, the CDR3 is TGCGCCAGCTCCAGGACAGGGGGCTTTGGGCAGTTCTTC.

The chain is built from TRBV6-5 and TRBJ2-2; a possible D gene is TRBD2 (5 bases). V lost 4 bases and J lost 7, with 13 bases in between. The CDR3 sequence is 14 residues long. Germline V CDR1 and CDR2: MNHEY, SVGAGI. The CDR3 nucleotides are TGTGCCAGCAGTTCGGACTTCTACGGCGGGGAGCTGTTTTTT. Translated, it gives CASSSDFYGGELFF.

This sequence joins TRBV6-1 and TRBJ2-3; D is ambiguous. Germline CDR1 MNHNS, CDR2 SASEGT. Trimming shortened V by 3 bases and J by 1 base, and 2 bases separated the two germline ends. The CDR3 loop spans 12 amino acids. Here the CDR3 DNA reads TGTGCCAGCAGTGAGGGCACAGATACGCAGTATTTT. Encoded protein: CASSEGTDTQYF.